This T cell receptor beta chain derives from a study of radiotherapy plus CTLA-4 blockade in lung cancer. Produced via immunoSEQ multiplex PCR; TCRdb's table is partial and in-frame only. Of roughly 97,000 clones in the sample, approximately 75% were seen once. Study results and caveats: In blood, TCR clones derived from the tumor expanded after radiotherapy plus ipilimumab.

This clone occurred once. Its antigen is still unknown. Looked up from germline, CDR1 is SGHVS and CDR2 is FNYEAQ. Germline trimming cut 1 base from V and 3 bases from J; bases unmatched to any gene: 7. The CDR3 length is 17 residues. V is TRBV7-6 and J is TRBJ2-1; 9 nucleotides match TRBD2. The starting material was peripheral blood, obtained from a patient treated with radiotherapy plus ipilimumab. The receptor was derived from a human donor with non-small cell lung cancer who had a partial response to radiotherapy plus ipilimumab. Some clones in this sample may be carry-over from other donors' samples. DNA of the CDR3: TGTGCCAGCAGCTTAGTTCCTAGCGGGATTCTCTACAATGAGCAGTTCTTC. Amino acids: CASSLVPSGILYNEQFF.